This entry lists 8 T cell receptor beta chains sequenced from one sample in a study of shared clonotypes between healthy human individuals. TCRdb's table, derived via immunoSEQ multiplex PCR, lists solely in-frame clones and lacks some. Of over 2 million clones in the sample, less than 95% were seen once. Source material: naive CD4+ T cells from PBMCs. Subset here: CD45RA+ positively selected. The receptors derive from a man younger than 30 in good health. Some clones in this sample may be carry-over from other donors' samples.

This clone was detected once. The chain is built from TRBV30 and TRBJ2-7; perhaps TRBD2 as D (5 bases). V dropped 5 bases and J dropped 9 bases, with 26 bases sitting between them. Germline-derived CDR1 and CDR2 are GTSNPN and SVGIG (reference sequence). This CDR3 contains 15 residues. The CDR3 DNA sequence: TGTGCCTGGGAACCCTCTAGCCGCTCTACTCGGACGCAGTACTTC. Amino acid sequence: CAWEPSSRSTRTQYF.

The gene calls are TRBV5-1 and TRBJ1-2; a weak D match, TRBD1 (6 bases). Between the trimmed V and J ends, which lost 4 bases and 5 bases, there was a span of 15 bases. CDR1 SGHRS and CDR2 YFSETQ come from the germline V gene. The CDR3 runs to 14 residues. The CDR3 loop is CASSIQGESYGYTF. The CDR3 DNA reads TGCGCCAGCAGCATACAGGGTGAAAGTTATGGCTACACCTTC.

In its sample, this clone was seen a few times. The chain uses TRBV5-1 and TRBJ2-7, with D unresolved. The CDR3 is 13 amino acids. V lost 1 base and J lost 4, with 9 bases in between. CDR1 SGHRS and CDR2 YFSETQ come from the germline V gene. The CDR3 sequence: CASSLNPSYEQYF. The CDR3 DNA reads TGCGCCAGCAGCTTGAACCCCTCGTACGAGCAGTACTTC.

The J gene is TRBJ2-2, the V gene TRBV13, with TRBD2 matching 13 bases. After removal of 7 bases from V and 5 bases from J, the junction contained 7 bases not matched to a gene. The CDR3 is 16 residues long. The germline CDR1 and CDR2 sequences are PRHDT and FYEKMQ (reference sequence). CDR3 sequence (DNA): TGTGCCAGCAACGGGATGGGACTAGCGGGAACCGGGGAGCTGTTTTTT. Protein product: CASNGMGLAGTGELFF.

The rearrangement links TRBV28 to TRBJ2-3, with 8 bases aligning to TRBD2. The trim removed 5 bases at V and 0 bases at J, leaving 4 bases unmatched. The CDR3 length is 15 residues. The germline V gene has CDR1 MDHEN and CDR2 SYDVKM. CDR3 coding DNA: TGTGCCAGCAGTCACCCTAGCGGGAGCACAGATACGCAGTATTTT. Translation gives CASSHPSGSTDTQYF.

The CDR3 DNA follows: TGCGCCAGCAGTCAAAGGTCGGCTTACCAAGAGACCCAGTACTTC. This gives the protein CASSQRSAYQETQYF. The rearrangement links TRBV5-1 to TRBJ2-5; D unclear. With 5 bases removed from V and 0 bases from J, the gap between germline ends came to 14 bases. This CDR3 is 15 amino acids long. Germline CDR1 is SGHRS and CDR2 is YFSETQ.

J is TRBJ2-7 and V is TRBV5-6; the D gene is possibly TRBD2 (6 bases). Trimming cost V 4 bases and J 2 bases, with 7 bases left between them. Germline CDR1 and CDR2: SGHDT and YYEEEE. This CDR3 has 12 residues. The CDR3 protein is CASSGGAYEQYF. The DNA for the CDR3 is TGTGCCAGCAGCGGCGGGGCCTACGAGCAGTACTTC.

The rearrangement joins TRBV19 to TRBJ1-1; D may be TRBD1 (6 bases). Germline CDR1 is LNHDA and CDR2 is SQIVND (reference sequence). CDR3 size: 14 residues. Trimming shortened V by 6 bases and J by 3 bases, and 14 bases separated the two germline ends. Here the CDR3 reads CASSMGRGHTEAFF. CDR3 bases: TGTGCCAGTAGCATGGGCCGGGGGCACACTGAAGCTTTCTTT.